This T cell receptor beta chain is from a study of blood T cell repertoires in COVID-19. Overall study: The United States, Italy and Spain were the sources of the acute and convalescent COVID-19 samples. The analysed material was cDNA or gDNA that came from T cells, B-cell-depleted T cells, or PBMCs.

As originally analysed: Counts of nucleated cells, estimated from reference gene primer amplification, were obtained. Sequenced by immunoSEQ multiplex PCR; TCRdb stores in-frame clones only, minus some. For V, J and clone size, that table is used; D and trimming come from the DNA. The sample has approximately 250,000 clones, roughly 84% seen once. The germline V gene encodes CDR1 SGHVS and CDR2 FQNEAQ. The CDR3 runs to 14 residues. J lost 5 bases, V lost 4 bases, and 7 bases had no gene match. The chain joins TRBV7-8 to TRBJ1-2; 7 nucleotides agree with TRBD1. Sequencing was done on a sample of peripheral blood. This TCR derives from a human donor in a cohort sampled during active COVID-19. CDR3: CASSYTDRTYGYTF. The CDR3 region has the DNA TGTGCCAGCAGCTATACGGACAGGACTTATGGCTACACCTTC.